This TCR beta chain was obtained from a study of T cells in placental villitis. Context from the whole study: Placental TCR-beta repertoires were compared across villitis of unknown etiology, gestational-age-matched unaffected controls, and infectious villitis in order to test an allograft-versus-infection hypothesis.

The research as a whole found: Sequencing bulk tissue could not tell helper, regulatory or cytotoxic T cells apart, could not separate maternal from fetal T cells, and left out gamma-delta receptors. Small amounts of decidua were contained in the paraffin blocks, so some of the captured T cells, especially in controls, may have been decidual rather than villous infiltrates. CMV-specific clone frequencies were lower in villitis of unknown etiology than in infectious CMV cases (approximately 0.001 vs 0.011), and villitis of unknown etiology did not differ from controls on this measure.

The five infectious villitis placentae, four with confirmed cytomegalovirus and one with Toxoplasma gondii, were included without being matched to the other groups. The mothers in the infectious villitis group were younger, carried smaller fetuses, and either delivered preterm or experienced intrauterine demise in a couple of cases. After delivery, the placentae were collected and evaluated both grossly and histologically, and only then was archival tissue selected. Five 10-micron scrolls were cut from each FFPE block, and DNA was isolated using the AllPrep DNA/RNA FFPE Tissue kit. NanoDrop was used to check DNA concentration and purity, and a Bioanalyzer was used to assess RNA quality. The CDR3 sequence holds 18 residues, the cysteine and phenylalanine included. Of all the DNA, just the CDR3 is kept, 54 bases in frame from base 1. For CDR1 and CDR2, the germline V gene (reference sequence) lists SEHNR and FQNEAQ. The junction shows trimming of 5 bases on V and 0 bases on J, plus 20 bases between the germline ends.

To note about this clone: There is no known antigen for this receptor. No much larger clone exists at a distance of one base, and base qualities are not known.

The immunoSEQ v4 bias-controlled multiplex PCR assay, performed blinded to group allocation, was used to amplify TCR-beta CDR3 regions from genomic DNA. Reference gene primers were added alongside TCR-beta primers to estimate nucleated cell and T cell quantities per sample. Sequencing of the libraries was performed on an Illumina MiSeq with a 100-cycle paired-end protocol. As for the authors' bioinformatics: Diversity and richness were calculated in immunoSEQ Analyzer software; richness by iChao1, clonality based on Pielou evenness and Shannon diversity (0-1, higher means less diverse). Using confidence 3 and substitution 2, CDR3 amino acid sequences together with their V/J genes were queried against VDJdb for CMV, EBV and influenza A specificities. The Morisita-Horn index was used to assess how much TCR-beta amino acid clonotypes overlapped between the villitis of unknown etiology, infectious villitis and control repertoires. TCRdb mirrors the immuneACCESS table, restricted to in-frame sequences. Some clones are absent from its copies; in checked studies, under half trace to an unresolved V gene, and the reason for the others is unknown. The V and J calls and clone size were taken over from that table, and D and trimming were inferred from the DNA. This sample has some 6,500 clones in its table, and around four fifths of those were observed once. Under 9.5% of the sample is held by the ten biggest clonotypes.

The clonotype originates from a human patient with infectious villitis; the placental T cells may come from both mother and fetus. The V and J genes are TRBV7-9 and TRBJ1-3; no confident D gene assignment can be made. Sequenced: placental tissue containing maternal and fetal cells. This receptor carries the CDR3 CASSAALWTASSGNTIYF. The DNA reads TGTGCCAGCAGCGCCGCACTTTGGACGGCCAGCTCTGGAAACACCATATATTTT.